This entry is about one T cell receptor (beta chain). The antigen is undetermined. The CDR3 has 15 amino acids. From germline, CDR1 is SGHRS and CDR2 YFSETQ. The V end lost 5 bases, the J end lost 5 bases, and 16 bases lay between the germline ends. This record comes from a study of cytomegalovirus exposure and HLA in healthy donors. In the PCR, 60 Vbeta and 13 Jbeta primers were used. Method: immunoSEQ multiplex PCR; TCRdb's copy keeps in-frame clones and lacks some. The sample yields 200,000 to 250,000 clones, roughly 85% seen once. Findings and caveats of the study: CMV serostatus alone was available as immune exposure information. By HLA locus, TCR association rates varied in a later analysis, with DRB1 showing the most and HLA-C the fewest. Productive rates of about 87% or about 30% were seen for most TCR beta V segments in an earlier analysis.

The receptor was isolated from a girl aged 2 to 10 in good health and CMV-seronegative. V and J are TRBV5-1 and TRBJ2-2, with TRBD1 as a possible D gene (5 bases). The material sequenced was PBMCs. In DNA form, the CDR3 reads TGCGCCAGCAGTTCAGGGCTCCAAGGGACCGGGGAGCTGTTTTTT. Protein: CASSSGLQGTGELFF. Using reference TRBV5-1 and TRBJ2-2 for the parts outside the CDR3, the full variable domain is KAGVTQTPRYLIKTRGQQVTLSCSPISGHRSVSWYQQTPGQGLQFLFEYFSETQRNKGNFPGRFSGRQFSNSRSEMNVSTLELGDSALYLCASSSGLQGTGELFFGEGSRLTVL.